This TCR beta chain appears in the sequencing data of a study of blood T cell repertoires in COVID-19. The germline V gene has CDR1 SGHAT and CDR2 FQDESV (reference sequence). The V and J ends lost 5 bases and 1 base respectively, with 18 bases between them. This CDR3 region has 16 residues. Produced via immunoSEQ multiplex PCR; TCRdb's table is partial and in-frame only. The sample holds approximately 140,000 clones, 60% to 85% seen once. This TCR was sampled from a man in his fifties or sixties with acute or convalescent COVID-19. The material sequenced was peripheral blood. The chain carries TRBV11-1 and TRBJ2-7; a weak D match, TRBD2 (5 bases). As DNA, the CDR3 is TGTGCCAGCAGCGGACGAGGGCAGCGGAAATCCTACGAGCAGTACTTC. Protein sequence: CASSGRGQRKSYEQYF.